The clone carrying this T cell receptor beta chain appeared once. Its target is not known. The data stem from a study of cytomegalovirus exposure and HLA in healthy donors. Study conclusions and caveats: Most CMV-associated TCR beta chains appeared HLA-restricted in a later analysis. Specificity for CMV antigens was confirmed in vitro for a few of the CMV-associated chains.

The PCR employed 60 Vbeta primers together with 13 Jbeta primers. Libraries were prepared by immunoSEQ multiplex PCR; TCRdb keeps only in-frame clonotypes and omits some of them. The repertoire holds some 130,000 clones, with about 74% as singletons. The CDR3 is made up of 12 amino acids. V gave up 4 bases and J gave up 13 bases; unmatched junction bases: 10. Germline V gene data show CDR1 as SGDLS and CDR2 as YYNGEE. The chain uses TRBV9 and TRBJ1-1; TRBD1 agrees at 7 bases. The material sequenced was PBMCs. The TCR comes from a man in his forties in good health and CMV-seronegative. CDR3 in DNA: TGTGCCAGCAGCTCCCGGGGACAGAGTGTTTTCTTT. The encoded protein is CASSSRGQSVFF.